The 32 T cell receptor beta chains reported below all come from one sample, sequenced in a study of T cells in localized non-small cell lung cancer. Libraries were prepared by immunoSEQ multiplex PCR; TCRdb keeps only in-frame clonotypes and omits some of them. The sample shows tens of thousands of clones, around nine tenths of them seen only once. Sequencing used peripheral blood, obtained before any cancer treatment. Receptors were obtained from a woman aged 35-70 years with stage I lung adenocarcinoma.

This sequence joins TRBV6-5 and TRBJ2-5; 10 bases match TRBD1. CDR1 and CDR2 (germline): MNHEY, SVGAGI. CDR3 size: 14 residues. The junction had 0 bases not matched to a gene; V was cut back by 2 bases and J by 3 bases. The DNA for the CDR3 is TGTGCCAGCAGTTACGGGACAGGGGAAGAGACCCAGTACTTC. Protein product: CASSYGTGEETQYF.

V gene TRBV6-5 combines with J gene TRBJ2-1, with TRBD2 identical over 9 bases. Germline V CDR1 and CDR2: MNHEY, SVGAGI. V lost 4 bases, J lost 7 bases, and 5 bases stayed unmatched. This CDR3 has 14 residues. DNA for the CDR3: TGTGCCAGCAGTTCTAGCGGGAAGGTTAATGAGCAGTTCTTC. It translates to CASSSSGKVNEQFF.

The chain combines TRBV6-5 with TRBJ2-3; D is ambiguous. Germline CDR1 is MNHEY and CDR2 is SVGAGI. Trimming shortened V by 2 bases and J by 3 bases, and 6 bases separated the two germline ends. CDR3 length: 13 residues. The CDR3 here is CASSYRVTDTQYF. The CDR3 DNA is TGTGCCAGCAGTTACCGGGTGACAGATACGCAGTATTTT.

V is TRBV19 and J is TRBJ2-7, with D tentatively TRBD1 (6 bases). Between the trimmed V and J ends, which lost 6 bases and 4 bases, there was a span of 13 bases. The CDR3 has 13 residues. Germline CDR1 and CDR2: LNHDA and SQIVND (reference sequence). The CDR3 DNA is TGTGCCAGTAGCGGACAGCTGTTTTACGAGCAGTACTTC. Protein: CASSGQLFYEQYF.

This chain uses TRBV7-9 with TRBJ2-1; 9 bases are a match to TRBD1. V trimming: 5 bases; J trimming: 9 bases; junction bases outside the gene matches: 8. The CDR3 has 14 amino acids. The germline V gene has CDR1 SEHNR and CDR2 FQNEAQ (reference sequence). The CDR3 bases are TGTGCCAGCAGCCAAGACACAGGGGGCGGTGAGCAGTTCTTC. Translated: CASSQDTGGGEQFF.

The chain couples TRBV6-6 to TRBJ1-5; D gene uncertain. From germline, CDR1 is MNHNY and CDR2 SVGAGI (reference sequence). CDR3 length: 14 amino acids. V was clipped by 2 bases and J by 6 bases, with 11 bases between them. This CDR3 reads CASSYPLRGQPQHF. The CDR3 DNA reads TGTGCCAGCAGTTACCCCTTACGGGGTCAGCCCCAGCATTTT.

This clone is medium-sized by share. The chain has TRBV7-9 and TRBJ1-4; unclear D gene. Germline V CDR1 and CDR2: SEHNR, FQNEAQ (reference sequence). The CDR3 sequence is 13 residues long. V was trimmed by 5 bases and J by 8 bases, leaving 12 bases between them. The CDR3 sequence: CASSPTHSEKLFF. CDR3 coding DNA: TGTGCCAGCAGCCCTACCCACAGCGAAAAACTGTTTTTT.

The genes are TRBV9 and TRBJ2-7, with D perhaps TRBD1 or TRBD2 (5 bases each). Per germline, CDR1 SGDLS and CDR2 YYNGEE. CDR3 size: 14 residues. V lost 4 bases and J lost 3, with 14 bases in between. The CDR3 DNA sequence: TGTGCCAGCAGCCCCCGGGACGGAGGCTACGAGCAGTACTTC. It is translated as CASSPRDGGYEQYF. The complete variable domain, with remaining parts taken from reference TRBV9 and TRBJ2-7, reads DSGVTQTPKHLITATGQRVTLRCSPRSGDLSVYWYQQSLDQGLQFLIQYYNGEERAKGNILERFSAQQFPDLHSELNLSSLELGDSALYFCASSPRDGGYEQYFGPGTRLTVT.

This clone was seen just once. This chain links TRBV7-9 with TRBJ2-3; D may match TRBD1 or TRBD2 (5 bases each). This CDR3 is 14 amino acids long. V was trimmed by 5 bases and J by 2 bases, leaving 11 bases between them. Germline V CDR1 and CDR2: SEHNR, FQNEAQ (reference sequence). CDR3 sequence reads: CASSPRDDTDTQYF. The CDR3 nucleotides are TGTGCCAGCAGCCCTAGGGACGACACAGATACGCAGTATTTT.

The V gene is TRBV9, the J gene TRBJ1-5; a possible D gene is TRBD1 (6 bases). The CDR3 has 15 residues. The ends were cut back, 0 bases at V and 1 base at J, with 8 bases in the middle. The germline V gene has CDR1 SGDLS and CDR2 YYNGEE. CDR3 residues: CASSVGGASNQPQHF. The CDR3 coding sequence is TGTGCCAGCAGCGTAGGGGGGGCAAGCAATCAGCCCCAGCATTTT.

This clone was detected only a few times. The rearrangement uses TRBV30 and TRBJ1-1; the D gene is possibly TRBD1 (5 bases). The CDR3 consists of 12 residues. CDR1 is GTSNPN and CDR2 is SVGIG in the germline V gene (reference sequence). V gave up 5 bases and J gave up 3 bases, with 10 bases separating them. CDR3 amino acids: CAWERGYTEAFF. DNA for the CDR3: TGTGCCTGGGAGCGGGGCTACACTGAAGCTTTCTTT.

The chain has TRBV18 and TRBJ2-3; TRBD1 is a possible D gene (6 bases). The germline V gene encodes CDR1 KGHSH and CDR2 LQKENI. The CDR3 consists of 14 residues. Trimming removed 3 bases at V and 5 bases at J, with 12 bases between. Written as DNA, the CDR3 is TGTGCCAGCTCACCCGGCATCAGGGGAGATACGCAGTATTTT. It specifies CASSPGIRGDTQYF. Filled out from reference TRBV18 and TRBJ2-3, the complete variable domain reads NAGVMQNPRHLVRRRGQEARLRCSPMKGHSHVYWYRQLPEEGLKFMVYLQKENIIDESGMPKERFSAEFPKEGPSILRIQQVVRGDSAAYFCASSPGIRGDTQYFGPGTRLTVL.

The count of this clone is one. The chain couples TRBV5-1 to TRBJ1-2; possibly TRBD1 for D (5 bases). Germline V gene sequence: CDR1 SGHRS, CDR2 YFSETQ. With 8 bases removed from V and 4 bases from J, the gap between germline ends came to 12 bases. CDR3 size: 12 residues. The CDR3 DNA is TGCGCCAGTGGGGACGAGGGCTATGGCTACACCTTC. This translates into CASGDEGYGYTF.

CDR3 nucleotides: TGTGCCAGCAGCTTAGTTGGCAGGCGCACAGATACGCAGTATTTT. Its protein product is CASSLVGRRTDTQYF. The chain employs TRBV7-9 and TRBJ2-3, with D hard to call. V gave up 1 base and J gave up 1 base, with 9 bases separating them. Germline assignment: CDR1 SEHNR and CDR2 FQNEAQ (reference sequence). The CDR3 spans 15 residues.

The chain carries TRBV5-1 and TRBJ2-7; 9 bases are shared with TRBD2. Germline CDR1 and CDR2: SGHRS and YFSETQ. V gave up 5 bases and J gave up 6 bases; unmatched junction bases: 9. This CDR3 contains 14 residues. The CDR3: CASSTGTSSSEQYF. In DNA, the CDR3 is TGCGCCAGCAGTACCGGGACTAGCTCCAGCGAGCAGTACTTC.

This chain links TRBV5-1 with TRBJ1-1; 7 positions match TRBD1. CDR1 is SGHRS, CDR2 YFSETQ, per germline. The CDR3 length is 15 residues. Unmatched junction bases numbered 7, after V lost 1 base and J lost 4 bases. CDR3 in amino acids: CASSLNGAGGTEAFF. The CDR3 DNA reads TGCGCCAGCAGCTTGAACGGGGCAGGGGGCACTGAAGCTTTCTTT.

V and J are TRBV28 and TRBJ2-3; 10 nucleotides align to TRBD2. V lost 3 bases and J lost 7; bases outside the gene matches: 13. The CDR3 totals 17 residues. Germline CDR1 is MDHEN and CDR2 is SYDVKM. Here the CDR3 reads CASSFLEVLAGANTQYF. CDR3 DNA sequence: TGTGCCAGCAGTTTCCTGGAGGTGCTAGCGGGAGCGAATACGCAGTATTTT.

This clone occurred a few times. The V gene is TRBV7-2, the J gene TRBJ2-2; TRBD1 might be the D (5 bases). The CDR3 runs to 17 residues. In germline, CDR1 is SGHTA, CDR2 FQGNSA. V was trimmed by 3 bases and J by 2 bases, leaving 16 bases between them. The DNA of the CDR3 is TGTGCCAGCAGCTTGGGGCCTATCGGAGCAAACACCGGGGAGCTGTTTTTT. As protein: CASSLGPIGANTGELFF. The full variable domain, completed using reference TRBV7-2 and TRBJ2-2, is GAGVSQSPSNKVTEKGKDVELRCDPISGHTALYWYRQSLGQGLEFLIYFQGNSAPDKSGLPSDRFSAERTGGSVSTLTIQRTQQEDSAVYLCASSLGPIGANTGELFFGEGSRLTVL.

This chain links TRBV5-1 with TRBJ2-1, with TRBD1 matching 12 bases. The V segment lost 4 bases and the J segment 8 bases; nucleotides outside the gene matches: 4. The CDR3 contains 14 residues. Germline V gene sequence: CDR1 SGHRS, CDR2 YFSETQ. The CDR3 reads CASSRGQGADEQFF. In DNA form, the CDR3 reads TGCGCCAGCAGCAGGGGACAGGGGGCCGATGAGCAGTTCTTC.

This sequence joins TRBV5-5 and TRBJ2-3, with TRBD1 matching over 9 bases. This CDR3 comprises 15 residues. V gave up 4 bases and J gave up 3 bases; unmatched junction bases: 6. Per germline, CDR1 SGHKS and CDR2 YYEKEE (reference sequence). CDR3 region: CASSPGTGWTDTQYF. In nucleotides, the CDR3 is TGTGCCAGCAGCCCAGGGACAGGGTGGACAGATACGCAGTATTTT.

V is TRBV4-1 and J is TRBJ2-1; TRBD2 might be the D (5 bases). Trimming took off 1 base at V and 5 bases at J, with 21 bases between the two ends. Germline lookup yields CDR1 MGHRA and CDR2 YSYEKL. The CDR3 totals 18 residues. For the CDR3, the DNA is TGCGCCAGCAGCCAAGTTGACCTTGGACTGAGAGGGAACAATGAGCAGTTCTTC. Translating gives CASSQVDLGLRGNNEQFF.

In this sample, this clone turned up a few times. The chain has TRBV6-5 and TRBJ1-5, with a tentative D call TRBD1 (6 bases). Germline V gives CDR1 MNHEY, CDR2 SVGAGI. The CDR3 loop spans 15 amino acids. The V end was cut by 0 bases, the J end by 1 base, with 7 bases between. CDR3 sequence: CASSYSTGSNQPQHF. The CDR3 DNA reads as TGTGCCAGCAGTTACTCAACAGGGAGCAATCAGCCCCAGCATTTT.

This chain connects TRBV14 to TRBJ2-6; D unclear. Germline values: CDR1 SGHDN, CDR2 FVKESK. V was cut by 3 bases and J by 2 bases, with 2 bases left in between. The length of the CDR3 is 13 residues. CDR3 DNA: TGTGCCAGCAGCCAGGCTGGGGCCAACGTCCTGACTTTC. Amino acids: CASSQAGANVLTF.

This chain links TRBV5-4 with TRBJ2-2; D unresolved. V dropped 1 base and J dropped 3 bases, with 7 bases sitting between them. Germline values: CDR1 SGHNT, CDR2 YYREEE (reference sequence). The CDR3 is made up of 14 amino acids. The CDR3 spells CASSLNSYTGELFF. CDR3 DNA sequence: TGTGCCAGCAGCTTGAACAGTTACACCGGGGAGCTGTTTTTT. Full variable domain (missing parts from reference TRBV5-4 and TRBJ2-2): ETGVTQSPTHLIKTRGQQVTLRCSSQSGHNTVSWYQQALGQGPQFIFQYYREEENGRGNFPPRFSGLQFPNYSSELNVNALELDDSALYLCASSLNSYTGELFFGEGSRLTVL.

V and J are TRBV29-1 and TRBJ2-2, with TRBD1 identical over 7 bases. This CDR3 is 13 amino acids long. J gave up 5 bases and V 8 bases, and 8 bases lay outside the gene matches. Germline V CDR1 and CDR2: SQVTM, ANQGSEA. The CDR3 sequence: CSTGDRRTGELFF. CDR3 nucleotides: TGCAGCACTGGGGACAGAAGGACCGGGGAGCTGTTTTTT.

The chain uses TRBV5-4 and TRBJ2-1; TRBD2 agrees at 8 bases. Germline assignment: CDR1 SGHNT and CDR2 YYREEE (reference sequence). Trimming took 1 base from V and 3 from J; bases not matched to a gene: 3. The CDR3 is 15 amino acids. CDR3 amino acids: CASSLSGSFYNEQFF. CDR3 bases: TGTGCCAGCAGCTTGAGCGGGAGTTTCTACAATGAGCAGTTCTTC.

The CDR3 sequence: CASASMRGVGDTDTQYF. The CDR3 DNA reads TGTGCCAGTGCCTCCATGAGGGGAGTGGGGGACACAGATACGCAGTATTTT. The chain joins TRBV19 to TRBJ2-3; D tentatively reads TRBD1 or TRBD2 (5 bases each). Trimming shortened V by 8 bases and J by 2 bases, and 23 bases separated the two germline ends. This CDR3 region has 17 residues. CDR1 is LNHDA and CDR2 is SQIVND in the germline V gene (reference sequence).

The chain couples TRBV21-1 to TRBJ2-1; TRBD2, the D gene given by the table, was not confirmed from the DNA. TRBV21-1 has pseudogene status. The CDR3 covers 18 residues. The CDR3 DNA reads TGTGCCAGCAGCAAAGTAATTAGCGGGAGAGGATCCTACAATGAGCAGTTCTTC. It specifies CASSKVISGRGSYNEQFF.

This rearrangement joins TRBV19 to TRBJ2-7; D unclear. V lost 4 bases and J lost 1, with 11 bases in between. Germline CDR1 is LNHDA and CDR2 is SQIVND (reference sequence). This CDR3 spans 14 amino acids. In DNA, the CDR3 is TGTGCCAGTAGTAGTTCAGGTGGGTCCTACGAGCAGTACTTC. Translating gives CASSSSGGSYEQYF.

The V gene is TRBV27, the J gene TRBJ1-2; the D gene is possibly TRBD1 (5 bases). The germline V and J ends were trimmed by 0 bases and 5 bases, with 19 bases remaining between them. Per the germline V gene, CDR1 is MNHEY and CDR2 is SMNVEV (reference sequence). The CDR3 length is 17 residues. This chain's CDR3 is CASSLSQGRIINYGYTF. CDR3 bases: TGTGCCAGCAGTTTATCCCAGGGCCGAATCATTAATTATGGCTACACCTTC.

The chain couples TRBV5-1 to TRBJ2-3, with TRBD2 identical over 9 bases. Germline CDR1 and CDR2: SGHRS and YFSETQ. The CDR3 has 17 amino acids. Trimming cost V 4 bases and J 3 bases; bases outside gene matches: 12. CDR3 sequence reads: CASSPLAGGGFTDTQYF. In nucleotides, the CDR3 is TGCGCCAGCAGCCCCCTCGCGGGAGGGGGATTTACAGATACGCAGTATTTT.

The chain combines TRBV7-2 with TRBJ2-4, with 7 bases identical to TRBD2. CDR1 and CDR2 from the germline V gene are SGHTA and FQGNSA. CDR3 length: 14 amino acids. V shed 6 bases and J 4 bases; nucleotides not matched to a gene: 6. CDR3 residues: CASRPGLQKNIQYF. CDR3 bases: TGTGCCAGCAGACCGGGACTACAGAAAAACATTCAGTACTTC. Together with reference TRBV7-2 and TRBJ2-4, the CDR3 gives the full variable domain: GAGVSQSPSNKVTEKGKDVELRCDPISGHTALYWYRQSLGQGLEFLIYFQGNSAPDKSGLPSDRFSAERTGGSVSTLTIQRTQQEDSAVYLCASRPGLQKNIQYFGAGTRLSVL.